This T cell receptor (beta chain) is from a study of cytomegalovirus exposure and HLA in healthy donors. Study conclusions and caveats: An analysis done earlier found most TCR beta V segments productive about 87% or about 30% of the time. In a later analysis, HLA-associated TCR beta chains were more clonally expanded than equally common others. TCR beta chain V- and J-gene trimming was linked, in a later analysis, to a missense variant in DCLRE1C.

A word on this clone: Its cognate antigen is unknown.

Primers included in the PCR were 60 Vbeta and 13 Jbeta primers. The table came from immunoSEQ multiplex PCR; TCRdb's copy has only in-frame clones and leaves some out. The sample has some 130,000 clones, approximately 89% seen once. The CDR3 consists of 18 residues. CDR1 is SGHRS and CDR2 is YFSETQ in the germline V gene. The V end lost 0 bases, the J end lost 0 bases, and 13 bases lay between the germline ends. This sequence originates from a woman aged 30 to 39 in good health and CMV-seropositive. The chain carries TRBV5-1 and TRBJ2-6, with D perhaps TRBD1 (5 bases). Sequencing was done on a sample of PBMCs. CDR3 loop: CASSLEPGKSSGANVLTF. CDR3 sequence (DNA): TGCGCCAGCAGCTTGGAACCAGGGAAAAGCTCTGGGGCCAACGTCCTGACTTTC.